A selection of T cell receptor beta chains follows, all from one sample in a study of blood T cell repertoires in COVID-19. Data came from immunoSEQ multiplex PCR; TCRdb stores just in-frame clones and leaves some out. There are around 230,000 clones in the sample; roughly 90% occur only once, and about 7% lies in the top ten. The material sequenced was peripheral blood. The receptors originated from a man in his fifties or sixties who had recovered from COVID-19. Each CDR3 is given with its conserved first and last residue. Each record gives: V gene, clone size, J gene, D gene, CDR3 length, CDR3 DNA, CDR3 protein. D genes are given only for firm matches. Where a row states a size, it is once, few, many or the class of an expanded clone; other rows omit it.

V gene: TRBV5-1; clone size: NA; J gene: TRBJ2-3; D gene: NA; CDR3 length: 12; CDR3 DNA: TGCGCCAGCAGCTTGGGCGGAAAAGAGCAGTATTTT; CDR3 protein: CASSLGGKEQYF
V gene: TRBV6-1; clone size: NA; J gene: TRBJ1-1; D gene: TRBD1; CDR3 length: 16; CDR3 DNA: TGTGCCAGCAGTGATCCCCCCAGGACAGGGGACACTGAAGCTTTCTTT; CDR3 protein: CASSDPPRTGDTEAFF
V gene: TRBV9; clone size: NA; J gene: TRBJ1-1; D gene: TRBD1; CDR3 length: 13; CDR3 DNA: TGTGCCAGCAGCGTAGGACAGGGGCGTGAAGCTTTCTTT; CDR3 protein: CASSVGQGREAFF
V gene: TRBV7-7; clone size: NA; J gene: TRBJ2-2; D gene: NA; CDR3 length: 15; CDR3 DNA: TGTGCCAGCAGCTTATTAGCCGGTGACACCGGGGAGCTGTTTTTT; CDR3 protein: CASSLLAGDTGELFF
V gene: TRBV4-1; clone size: NA; J gene: TRBJ2-1; D gene: NA; CDR3 length: 19; CDR3 DNA: TGCGCCAGCAGCCCCTATTGGGCAGGGCCAAGCGTCTCCTACAATGAGCAGTTCTTC; CDR3 protein: CASSPYWAGPSVSYNEQFF
V gene: TRBV13; clone size: NA; J gene: TRBJ2-7; D gene: TRBD1; CDR3 length: 14; CDR3 DNA: TGTGCCAGCAGCTCCCGGGACAGGGGTTACGAGCAGTACTTC; CDR3 protein: CASSSRDRGYEQYF
V gene: TRBV11-2; clone size: NA; J gene: TRBJ1-6; D gene: TRBD1; CDR3 length: 18; CDR3 DNA: TGTGCCAGCAGCGAGAGACAGGGCCTGAGGACCTATAATTCACCCCTCCACTTT; CDR3 protein: CASSERQGLRTYNSPLHF
V gene: TRBV9; clone size: NA; J gene: TRBJ1-1; D gene: NA; CDR3 length: 16; CDR3 DNA: TGTGCCAGCAGCGTAGGAACGGGATTAATGAACACTGAAGCTTTCTTT; CDR3 protein: CASSVGTGLMNTEAFF
V gene: TRBV7-9; clone size: NA; J gene: TRBJ2-1; D gene: NA; CDR3 length: 13; CDR3 DNA: TGTGCCAGCTCCAGGAGCCCTGACAATGAGCAGTTCTTC; CDR3 protein: CASSRSPDNEQFF
V gene: TRBV11-2; clone size: NA; J gene: TRBJ2-2; D gene: TRBD1; CDR3 length: 16; CDR3 DNA: TGTGCCAGCAGCTTGGCCGGGACAGTGAACACCGGGGAGCTGTTTTTT; CDR3 protein: CASSLAGTVNTGELFF
V gene: TRBV21-1; clone size: NA; J gene: TRBJ1-3; D gene: NA; CDR3 length: 16; CDR3 DNA: TGTGCCAGCAGCAAAATTGCGGACTTCTCTGGAAACACCATATATTTT; CDR3 protein: CASSKIADFSGNTIYF
V gene: TRBV3-1/TRBV3-2; clone size: NA; J gene: TRBJ1-1; D gene: TRBD1; CDR3 length: 15; CDR3 DNA: TGTGCCAGCAGCCCTGACAGGGGGAGAAACACTGAAGCTTTCTTT; CDR3 protein: CASSPDRGRNTEAFF
V gene: TRBV18; clone size: NA; J gene: TRBJ1-2; D gene: TRBD1; CDR3 length: 16; CDR3 DNA: TGTGCCAGCTCAACGCAAGGGACAGGGGACAACTATGGCTACACCTTC; CDR3 protein: CASSTQGTGDNYGYTF
V gene: TRBV6-5; clone size: NA; J gene: TRBJ1-6; D gene: TRBD1; CDR3 length: 10; CDR3 DNA: TGTGGGACAGGGGGATCACCCCTCCACTTT; CDR3 protein: CGTGGSPLHF
V gene: TRBV9; clone size: NA; J gene: TRBJ2-6; D gene: NA; CDR3 length: 16; CDR3 DNA: TGTGCCAGCAGCGTAGAAGCTCCCTCTGGGGCCAACGTCCTGACTTTC; CDR3 protein: CASSVEAPSGANVLTF
V gene: TRBV20-1; clone size: NA; J gene: TRBJ1-2; D gene: NA; CDR3 length: 11; CDR3 DNA: TGCAGTGCTCCGGCTAGCTATGGCTACACCTTC; CDR3 protein: CSAPASYGYTF
V gene: TRBV29-1; clone size: NA; J gene: TRBJ2-4; D gene: NA; CDR3 length: 14; CDR3 DNA: TGCAGCGTTGTTTTACAGGCCGTGAGGAACATTCAGTACTTC; CDR3 protein: CSVVLQAVRNIQYF
V gene: TRBV29-1; clone size: NA; J gene: TRBJ1-1; D gene: NA; CDR3 length: 10; CDR3 DNA: TGCAGCGTCTCAGCGGGTGAAGCTTTCTTT; CDR3 protein: CSVSAGEAFF
V gene: TRBV7-2; clone size: NA; J gene: TRBJ2-4; D gene: TRBD1; CDR3 length: 13; CDR3 DNA: TGTGCCAGCAGCTCTCAGGGGGTTAACATTCAGTACTTC; CDR3 protein: CASSSQGVNIQYF
V gene: TRBV19; clone size: many; J gene: TRBJ2-2; D gene: TRBD2; CDR3 length: 14; CDR3 DNA: TGTGCCAGTAGCCCTAGCGGGGGGACCGGGGAGCTGTTTTTT; CDR3 protein: CASSPSGGTGELFF
V gene: TRBV27; clone size: once; J gene: TRBJ2-7; D gene: NA; CDR3 length: 16; CDR3 DNA: TGTGCCAGCAGTAGCGTCATTGGCATTCGCCCCTACGAGCAGTACTTC; CDR3 protein: CASSSVIGIRPYEQYF
V gene: TRBV5-1; clone size: NA; J gene: TRBJ2-3; D gene: TRBD2; CDR3 length: 22; CDR3 DNA: TGCGCCAGCAGCCTCACTTTGACTGGGAGTGGACTAGCGGGGGGCCGCACAGATACGCAGTATTTT; CDR3 protein: CASSLTLTGSGLAGGRTDTQYF
V gene: TRBV5-1; clone size: few; J gene: TRBJ2-1; D gene: NA; CDR3 length: 14; CDR3 DNA: TGCGCCAGCAGCTTGAACAGGGTTCGAAATGAGCAGTTCTTC; CDR3 protein: CASSLNRVRNEQFF
V gene: TRBV29-1; clone size: NA; J gene: TRBJ2-1; D gene: TRBD2; CDR3 length: 14; CDR3 DNA: TGCAGCGCCGGCGACCTAGCGGGGGTAAATGAGCAGTTCTTC; CDR3 protein: CSAGDLAGVNEQFF
V gene: TRBV27; clone size: NA; J gene: TRBJ2-3; D gene: TRBD1; CDR3 length: 16; CDR3 DNA: TGTGCCAGCAGAGTACAGGGGGCTAAGGGTACAGATACGCAGTATTTT; CDR3 protein: CASRVQGAKGTDTQYF
V gene: TRBV25-1; clone size: NA; J gene: TRBJ1-3; D gene: NA; CDR3 length: 15; CDR3 DNA: TGTGCCAGCAGTGAATATAGAGACTATGGAAACACCATATATTTT; CDR3 protein: CASSEYRDYGNTIYF
V gene: TRBV18; clone size: NA; J gene: TRBJ1-1; D gene: NA; CDR3 length: 13; CDR3 DNA: TGTGCCAGCTCACCAGCTCAGCAGGGTGAAGCTTTCTTT; CDR3 protein: CASSPAQQGEAFF
V gene: TRBV24-1; clone size: NA; J gene: TRBJ2-7; D gene: TRBD1; CDR3 length: 15; CDR3 DNA: TGTGCCACCAGTGGGCCGGGACAGGGAACCCACGAGCAGTACTTC; CDR3 protein: CATSGPGQGTHEQYF
V gene: TRBV7-9; clone size: NA; J gene: TRBJ2-7; D gene: NA; CDR3 length: 15; CDR3 DNA: TGTGCCAGCAGCTTAGGGGCAGGGCGAATTTACGAGCAGTACTTC; CDR3 protein: CASSLGAGRIYEQYF
V gene: TRBV5-1; clone size: once; J gene: TRBJ1-2; D gene: NA; CDR3 length: 12; CDR3 DNA: TGCGCCAGCAGTCCGGACAGCTATGGCTACACCTTC; CDR3 protein: CASSPDSYGYTF
V gene: TRBV5-1; clone size: NA; J gene: TRBJ2-4; D gene: NA; CDR3 length: 16; CDR3 DNA: TGCGCCAGCAGCTTGTCAGGCACCGTAGCCAAAAACATTCAGTACTTC; CDR3 protein: CASSLSGTVAKNIQYF
V gene: TRBV10-2; clone size: NA; J gene: TRBJ1-3; D gene: NA; CDR3 length: 14; CDR3 DNA: TGCGCCAGCAGTGAGCAGTCCTCTGGAAACACCATATATTTT; CDR3 protein: CASSEQSSGNTIYF
V gene: TRBV19; clone size: NA; J gene: TRBJ1-3; D gene: TRBD1; CDR3 length: 14; CDR3 DNA: TGTGCCAGTAGAACAGGGGGCGCAGGAAACACCATATATTTT; CDR3 protein: CASRTGGAGNTIYF
V gene: TRBV3-1/TRBV3-2; clone size: NA; J gene: TRBJ1-3; D gene: NA; CDR3 length: 16; CDR3 DNA: TGTGCCAGCAGCCAAGCCCTGACACAGCGGGGAAACACCATATATTTT; CDR3 protein: CASSQALTQRGNTIYF
V gene: TRBV27; clone size: NA; J gene: TRBJ1-1; D gene: NA; CDR3 length: 16; CDR3 DNA: TGTGCCAGCAGCCGACGGACACCGGTGAGTTTCACTGAAGCTTTCTTT; CDR3 protein: CASSRRTPVSFTEAFF
V gene: TRBV28; clone size: NA; J gene: TRBJ2-4; D gene: NA; CDR3 length: 12; CDR3 DNA: TGTGCCAGCAGCCCGGACAGCAACATTCAGTACTTC; CDR3 protein: CASSPDSNIQYF
V gene: TRBV5-5; clone size: NA; J gene: TRBJ2-1; D gene: TRBD2; CDR3 length: 15; CDR3 DNA: TGTGCCAGCAGCTTGGTAGCGGGCTCCTACAATGAGCAGTTCTTC; CDR3 protein: CASSLVAGSYNEQFF
V gene: TRBV3-1/TRBV3-2; clone size: NA; J gene: TRBJ2-5; D gene: TRBD2; CDR3 length: 16; CDR3 DNA: TGTGCCAGCAGTAGAAATGGCGGGGGGGCCGCGGAGACCCAGTACTTC; CDR3 protein: CASSRNGGGAAETQYF
V gene: TRBV12-5; clone size: NA; J gene: TRBJ2-7; D gene: NA; CDR3 length: 17; CDR3 DNA: TGTGCTAGTGGTTTAACCCCTCCGGACTCCCTGTCCTACGAGCAGTACTTC; CDR3 protein: CASGLTPPDSLSYEQYF
V gene: TRBV7-9; clone size: NA; J gene: TRBJ1-5; D gene: NA; CDR3 length: 14; CDR3 DNA: TGTGCCAGCAGCTTAAATAAACAGGATCAGCCCCAGCATTTT; CDR3 protein: CASSLNKQDQPQHF
V gene: TRBV5-1; clone size: once; J gene: TRBJ2-2; D gene: TRBD2; CDR3 length: 18; CDR3 DNA: TGCGCCAGCAGCCACAACGGAGGGAGGGAGACGAACACCGGGGAGCTGTTTTTT; CDR3 protein: CASSHNGGRETNTGELFF
V gene: TRBV6-6; clone size: NA; J gene: TRBJ1-6; D gene: NA; CDR3 length: 13; CDR3 DNA: TGTGCCAGCAGTTTGACAGAAAATTCACCCCTCCACTTT; CDR3 protein: CASSLTENSPLHF
V gene: TRBV15; clone size: once; J gene: TRBJ1-5; D gene: NA; CDR3 length: 14; CDR3 DNA: TGTGCCACCAGCAGAGGGACACCCCCTAGGGCCCAGCATTTT; CDR3 protein: CATSRGTPPRAQHF
V gene: TRBV7-9; clone size: NA; J gene: TRBJ2-5; D gene: NA; CDR3 length: 13; CDR3 DNA: TGTGCCAGCAGCTTAGGAGGACAAGAGACCCAGTACTTC; CDR3 protein: CASSLGGQETQYF
V gene: TRBV6-5; clone size: NA; J gene: TRBJ2-4; D gene: NA; CDR3 length: 16; CDR3 DNA: TGTGCCAGCAGTTACGACAGGGCCGGGGGCAAAAACATTCAGTACTTC; CDR3 protein: CASSYDRAGGKNIQYF
V gene: TRBV6-6; clone size: NA; J gene: TRBJ1-5; D gene: NA; CDR3 length: 14; CDR3 DNA: TGTGCCAGCAGTTACCCGGGGGGCGGTCAGCCCCAGCATTTT; CDR3 protein: CASSYPGGGQPQHF
V gene: TRBV3-1/TRBV3-2; clone size: NA; J gene: TRBJ1-2; D gene: NA; CDR3 length: 14; CDR3 DNA: TGTGCCAGCAGCCCGGGAGACGGCGTAGGTGGCTACACCTTC; CDR3 protein: CASSPGDGVGGYTF
V gene: TRBV7-9; clone size: NA; J gene: TRBJ2-3; D gene: NA; CDR3 length: 15; CDR3 DNA: TGTGCCAGCAGCTTAGGTTCAGGGATAACAGATACGCAGTATTTT; CDR3 protein: CASSLGSGITDTQYF
V gene: TRBV19; clone size: NA; J gene: TRBJ1-5; D gene: TRBD1; CDR3 length: 17; CDR3 DNA: TGTGCCAGTAGTATATCAGGACCGGGACAGGCCTATCAGCCCCAGCATTTT; CDR3 protein: CASSISGPGQAYQPQHF
V gene: TRBV19; clone size: NA; J gene: TRBJ1-2; D gene: TRBD1; CDR3 length: 14; CDR3 DNA: TGTGCCAGTAGTCTCCCGGGACAGGGCTATGGCTACACCTTC; CDR3 protein: CASSLPGQGYGYTF
V gene: TRBV19; clone size: NA; J gene: TRBJ1-4; D gene: TRBD1; CDR3 length: 16; CDR3 DNA: TGTGCCAGTAGTAAACGTTCGACAGGGCATGGTGAAAAACTGTTTTTT; CDR3 protein: CASSKRSTGHGEKLFF
V gene: TRBV24-1; clone size: NA; J gene: TRBJ1-2; D gene: TRBD1; CDR3 length: 14; CDR3 DNA: TGTGCCACCAGTGAGACAGGGAGGCCCAGTGGCTACACCTTC; CDR3 protein: CATSETGRPSGYTF
V gene: TRBV3-1/TRBV3-2; clone size: once; J gene: TRBJ2-1; D gene: NA; CDR3 length: 14; CDR3 DNA: TGTGCCAGCAGCCAATTCCGGGGCTACAATGAGCAGTTCTTC; CDR3 protein: CASSQFRGYNEQFF
V gene: TRBV24-1; clone size: NA; J gene: TRBJ2-3; D gene: TRBD2; CDR3 length: 17; CDR3 DNA: TGTGCCACCAGTGATTCCCCGCGAGCGGGGGTCACAGATACGCAGTATTTT; CDR3 protein: CATSDSPRAGVTDTQYF
V gene: TRBV19; clone size: NA; J gene: TRBJ1-2; D gene: NA; CDR3 length: 13; CDR3 DNA: TGTGCCAGTAGTATAGATCCAGTCTATGGCTACACCTTC; CDR3 protein: CASSIDPVYGYTF